What follows are 28 T cell receptor beta chains derived from one specimen sequenced in a study of shared clonotypes between healthy human individuals (TCRdb year 2020). The library was produced with the immunoSEQ multiplex PCR assay. TCRdb retrieved this table from immuneACCESS and kept in-frame rearrangements only. Not all clones are present; in checked studies, unresolved V genes account for under half, and no reason is known for the remainder. In this sample the table shows under 2.5 million clones, approximately 90% of which occur a single time. The ten largest clones take up approximately 0.39% of the sample. The source material was naive CD4+ T cells from PBMCs. Reading the label with the study, this specimen's cell subset or site is: CD45RA+ positively selected. These receptors were taken from a man aged 18 to 29 in good health. Some clones in this sample may be carry-over from other donors' samples.

As to this clone: At one of its ends the junction is not consistent with the germline gene, which may arise from a read error. V gene TRBV7-2 combines with J gene TRBJ2-2, with 10 positions matching TRBD2. The CDR3 totals 15 residues. Germline CDR1 is SGHTA and CDR2 is FQGNSA. CDR3 DNA sequence: TGTGCCAGCAGCATAGCGGGAGGTGGGTCCGGGGAGCTGTTTTTT. Encoded protein: CASSIAGGGSGELFF.

This sequence joins TRBV27 and TRBJ2-7; 12 positions match TRBD1. Unmatched junction bases numbered 7, after V lost 6 bases and J lost 4 bases. Germline V gives CDR1 MNHEY, CDR2 SMNVEV (reference sequence). The CDR3 consists of 15 residues. CDR3 sequence (DNA): TGTGCCAGCAGACAACCGGGACAGGGGGCTTACGAGCAGTACTTC. It specifies CASRQPGQGAYEQYF.

A note on this clone: The same CDR3 also results from other DNA sequences found in this sample. V and J are TRBV18 and TRBJ2-3; no reliable D call. Germline CDR1 KGHSH, CDR2 LQKENI. Trimming shortened V by 3 bases and J by 4 bases, and 8 bases separated the two germline ends. This CDR3 region has 13 residues. As DNA, the CDR3 is TGTGCCAGCTCACCCCCCGGAGCAGATACGCAGTATTTT. Protein product: CASSPPGADTQYF.

The chain is built from TRBV28 and TRBJ1-5, with unresolved D. The CDR3 contains 12 residues. V was trimmed by 9 bases and J by 7 bases, leaving 13 bases between them. The germline gives CDR1 MDHEN, CDR2 SYDVKM. The CDR3 spells CASTDPQQPQHF. The CDR3 DNA is TGTGCCAGTACGGACCCTCAACAGCCCCAGCATTTT.

A single count supports this clone. Other DNA sequences in the sample encode the same CDR3. The chain carries TRBV7-2 and TRBJ1-2; TRBD1 aligns across 7 bases. After removal of 1 base from V and 6 bases from J, the junction contained 5 bases not matched to a gene. The CDR3 totals 14 residues. Germline V lookup: CDR1 SGHTA, CDR2 FQGNSA. CDR3 region: CASSLDPTGNGYTF. Written as DNA, the CDR3 is TGTGCCAGCAGCTTAGACCCGACAGGGAATGGCTACACCTTC.

As to this clone: The same CDR3 also results from other DNA sequences found in this sample. The chain recombines TRBV7-9 with TRBJ1-5; a weak D match, TRBD1 (5 bases). Per germline, CDR1 SEHNR and CDR2 FQNEAQ (reference sequence). The CDR3 extends over 12 amino acids. Trimming cost V 3 bases and J 7 bases, with 7 bases left between them. This CDR3 is CASSLGLQPQHF. In DNA, the CDR3 is TGTGCCAGCAGCTTGGGGCTGCAGCCCCAGCATTTT.

The chain is built from TRBV29-1 and TRBJ2-2, with 7 positions matching TRBD1. Germline V gene sequence: CDR1 SQVTM, CDR2 ANQGSEA. Losses at the gene ends were 5 bases for V and 2 bases for J; bases not matched to a gene: 5. The CDR3 consists of 14 residues. The CDR3 is CSVRRGINTGELFF. Written as DNA, the CDR3 is TGCAGCGTTCGCAGGGGGATCAACACCGGGGAGCTGTTTTTT.

This sequence joins TRBV5-6 and TRBJ2-4, with 7 bases aligning to TRBD1. Per the germline V gene, CDR1 is SGHDT and CDR2 is YYEEEE. Germline trimming cut 2 bases from V and 7 bases from J; bases unmatched to any gene: 0. This CDR3 spans 12 amino acids. The CDR3, as DNA: TGTGCCAGCAGCTTACAGGGGAACATTCAGTACTTC. It translates to CASSLQGNIQYF.

The chain couples TRBV10-3 to TRBJ2-7, with TRBD2 identical over 12 bases. Trimming at V came to 6 bases and at J to 3 bases, leaving 6 bases not matched to a gene. CDR1 is ENHRY, CDR2 SYGVKD, per germline. The CDR3 is 15 amino acids. The CDR3 DNA is TGTGCCATCAGCCCAAGGACTAGCGGGAACTACGAGCAGTACTTC. Protein sequence: CAISPRTSGNYEQYF.

The rearrangement links TRBV12-5 to TRBJ2-1; no clear D. CDR1 is LGHNT, CDR2 FRNRAP, per germline. This CDR3 region has 16 residues. Trimming pared 0 bases from V and 6 bases from J, leaving 15 bases between. In DNA, the CDR3 is TGTGCTAGTGGTTTGGTAGTCGGGCCCCGTAGCAATGAGCAGTTCTTC. This gives the protein CASGLVVGPRSNEQFF.

The CDR3 DNA follows: TGTGCCAGCAGCCGTGCAGGGGGCAATGGCTACACCTTC. It encodes CASSRAGGNGYTF. This sequence joins TRBV7-2 and TRBJ1-2; TRBD1 matches at 8 bases. Germline assignment: CDR1 SGHTA and CDR2 FQGNSA. This CDR3 has 13 residues. With 5 bases clipped from V and 6 bases from J, the junction kept 5 bases outside the gene matches.

The CDR3 sequence is CASSSPGQGAPGNYEQYF. DNA of the CDR3: TGTGCCAGCAGTTCACCGGGACAGGGGGCGCCGGGAAACTACGAGCAGTACTTC. The genes are TRBV28 and TRBJ2-7, with 12 bases that match TRBD1. The CDR3 covers 18 residues. Per the germline V gene, CDR1 is MDHEN and CDR2 is SYDVKM. V dropped 4 bases and J dropped 3; count of bases not matched to a gene: 13.

This clone came up once. A junction boundary mismatches the germline segment, possibly from a read error. Other DNA sequences within the sample encode an identical CDR3. The rearrangement links TRBV18 to TRBJ1-2; possibly TRBD1 for D (6 bases). The CDR3 covers 13 residues. The germline V gene encodes CDR1 KGHSH and CDR2 LQKENI. CDR3 nucleotides: TGTGCCAGCTCTCTGGACAGAAACTATGGTTACACCTTC. Amino acids: CASSLDRNYGYTF.

The chain is built from TRBV7-6 and TRBJ2-3; D is uncertain. CDR3 size: 13 residues. Germline V lookup: CDR1 SGHVS, CDR2 FNYEAQ. The V gene lost 6 bases and the J gene lost 1 base, with 8 bases spanning the gap. The CDR3 spells CASRGSGTDTQYF. CDR3 bases: TGTGCCAGCAGGGGGTCTGGCACAGATACGCAGTATTTT.

The rearrangement links TRBV9 to TRBJ2-1; D is perhaps TRBD2 (6 bases). This CDR3 spans 17 amino acids. Per the germline V gene, CDR1 is SGDLS and CDR2 is YYNGEE. Trimming took off 0 bases at V and 3 bases at J, with 16 bases between the two ends. CDR3 bases: TGTGCCAGCAGCGTAGCTCCGGGAGTAGGGCTCTACAATGAGCAGTTCTTC. Encoded protein: CASSVAPGVGLYNEQFF.

The CDR3 is CASSPPPGAGQPQHF. As DNA, the CDR3 is TGTGCCAGCTCACCACCACCCGGGGCTGGGCAGCCCCAGCATTTT. This sequence joins TRBV18 and TRBJ1-5, with D possibly matching TRBD1 (5 bases). Trimming removed 0 bases at V and 7 bases at J, with 13 bases between. The CDR3 runs 15 residues. The germline V gene has CDR1 KGHSH and CDR2 LQKENI.

The gene calls are TRBV5-1 and TRBJ2-7; 7 bases are shared with TRBD1. CDR3 length: 13 residues. From germline, CDR1 is SGHRS and CDR2 YFSETQ. V lost 4 bases to trimming and J lost 5 bases; unmatched junction nucleotides: 6. As DNA, the CDR3 is TGCGCCAGCAGCAACAGGGGAATGGACGAGCAGTACTTC. This translates into CASSNRGMDEQYF. The full variable domain, completed using reference TRBV5-1 and TRBJ2-7, is KAGVTQTPRYLIKTRGQQVTLSCSPISGHRSVSWYQQTPGQGLQFLFEYFSETQRNKGNFPGRFSGRQFSNSRSEMNVSTLELGDSALYLCASSNRGMDEQYFGPGTRLTVT.

This clone has only one observation. This chain joins TRBV5-4 and TRBJ1-4, with TRBD1 matching 7 bases. Germline values: CDR1 SGHNT, CDR2 YYREEE (reference sequence). This CDR3 is built from 17 residues. Trimming took 4 bases from V and 3 from J; bases not matched to a gene: 12. The CDR3 region has the DNA TGTGCCAGCAGCAAATACAGGGGCCCTACTCCTAATGAAAAACTGTTTTTT. This encodes CASSKYRGPTPNEKLFF.

The chain is built from TRBV19 and TRBJ2-5; 8 nucleotides align to TRBD1. V lost 11 bases, J lost 7 bases, and 18 bases stayed unmatched. Germline V lookup: CDR1 LNHDA, CDR2 SQIVND (reference sequence). This CDR3 contains 15 residues. DNA of the CDR3: TGTGCCGGGTCCCGGACAGGGCGAATGGTTGGGACCCAGTACTTC. As protein: CAGSRTGRMVGTQYF.

This rearrangement joins TRBV7-3 to TRBJ1-1; D is unresolved. V was clipped by 0 bases and J by 6 bases, with 17 bases between them. The CDR3 is made up of 16 amino acids. In germline, CDR1 is SGHTA, CDR2 FQGTGA. The CDR3 region is CASSLTGPVQHSEAFF. The CDR3 coding sequence is TGTGCCAGCAGCTTAACTGGGCCAGTTCAGCACTCTGAAGCTTTCTTT.

The chain uses TRBV2 and TRBJ2-1, with no clear D. Trimming left V 4 bases short and J 9 bases short, with 13 bases between. The CDR3 has 13 amino acids. In germline, CDR1 is SNHLY, CDR2 FYNNEI. DNA of the CDR3: TGTGCCAGCAGTGTGTACTTAGGTTCTGAGCAGTTCTTC. Amino acids: CASSVYLGSEQFF. Looking up the rest from reference TRBV2 and TRBJ2-1 gives the full variable domain: EPEVTQTPSHQVTQMGQEVILRCVPISNHLYFYWYRQILGQKVEFLVSFYNNEISEKSEIFDDQFSVERPDGSNFTLKIRSTKLEDSAMYFCASSVYLGSEQFFGPGTRLTVL.

V is TRBV28 and J is TRBJ2-1; 8 bases agree with TRBD1. The junction had 11 bases not matched to a gene; V was cut back by 6 bases and J by 4 bases. The V gene's germline CDR1 is MDHEN and CDR2 SYDVKM. The CDR3 loop spans 16 amino acids. In DNA, the CDR3 is TGTGCCAGCAGAAATCAGGGGGCGCGAAGATACAATGAGCAGTTCTTC. It codes for CASRNQGARRYNEQFF.

J is TRBJ2-3 and V is TRBV28; 12 bases map to TRBD2. The CDR3 sequence is 17 residues long. With V trimmed by 3 bases and J by 2 bases, 6 bases remained unmatched. The germline CDR1 and CDR2 sequences are MDHEN and SYDVKM. The CDR3 DNA reads as TGTGCCAGCAGTTTTCCCCGGACTAGCGGGGACACAGATACGCAGTATTTT. The encoded protein is CASSFPRTSGDTDTQYF.

This rearrangement joins TRBV27 to TRBJ2-1; 7 bases map to TRBD2. The CDR3 has 15 amino acids. After removal of 8 bases from V and 2 bases from J, the junction contained 9 bases not matched to a gene. Germline V lookup: CDR1 MNHEY, CDR2 SMNVEV (reference sequence). CDR3 in DNA: TGTGCCAGCTCCACACCCCGGGGGGCCTACAATGAGCAGTTCTTC. It is translated as CASSTPRGAYNEQFF.

The rearrangement joins TRBV28 to TRBJ1-3; 8 nucleotides agree with TRBD1. Germline V gene data show CDR1 as MDHEN and CDR2 as SYDVKM. The CDR3 has 15 amino acids. J lost 4 bases, V lost 3 bases, and 5 bases had no gene match. The CDR3: CASSFRQGTGNTIYF. The CDR3 region has the DNA TGTGCCAGCAGTTTCCGACAGGGGACGGGAAACACCATATATTTT. The full variable domain, its missing parts supplied by reference TRBV28 and TRBJ1-3, is DVKVTQSSRYLVKRTGEKVFLECVQDMDHENMFWYRQDPGLGLRLIYFSYDVKMKEKGDIPEGYSVSREKKERFSLILESASTNQTSMYLCASSFRQGTGNTIYFGEGSWLTVV.

This clone was seen just once. The chain couples TRBV7-3 to TRBJ2-1, with a possible D match to TRBD2 (5 bases). Germline values: CDR1 SGHTA, CDR2 FQGTGA. The CDR3 consists of 13 residues. The V end lost 0 bases, the J end lost 6 bases, and 6 bases lay between the germline ends. This chain's CDR3 is CASSLTGSNEQFF. CDR3 coding DNA: TGTGCCAGCAGCTTAACAGGGAGCAATGAGCAGTTCTTC.

The rearrangement joins TRBV28 to TRBJ2-2, with 8 bases matching TRBD2. The CDR3 is 16 amino acids. J gave up 3 bases and V 4 bases, and 7 bases lay outside the gene matches. Germline V gene data show CDR1 as MDHEN and CDR2 as SYDVKM. CDR3 in amino acids: CASSSLAGGYTGELFF. In nucleotides, the CDR3 is TGTGCCAGCAGTTCTCTGGCGGGAGGTTACACCGGGGAGCTGTTTTTT.

The CDR3 DNA follows: TGTGCCAGCAGCCTCCAACCACGTCGACTAGCGGGAGAGACCCAGTACTTC. This gives the protein CASSLQPRRLAGETQYF. V is TRBV14 and J is TRBJ2-5, with 10 bases lining up with TRBD2. Germline V gene lookup returns CDR1 SGHDN and CDR2 FVKESK. After removal of 4 bases from V and 4 bases from J, the junction contained 12 bases not matched to a gene. CDR3 length: 17 residues.